The 32 T cell receptor beta chains below were found in one sample sequenced in a study of CD8 T cells in ankylosing spondylitis. Notes on the study in general: What seemed typical of ankylosing spondylitis blood was a TCR beta motif built from about eight highly homologous variants.

Antigens for these TCRs are unknown. TCRdb reprocessed the 5' RACE reads with MiXCR, giving one entry per CDR3 protein. Of fewer than 550,000 distinct CDR3 sequences listed, roughly 5.2% are singletons. Sequencing used blood, either unsorted or a sorted T cell fraction (not recorded which). Every receptor here comes from a male donor with ankylosing spondylitis.

This clonotype was seen more than once but under ten times. The CDR3 DNA reads as TGTGCCAGCAGCTTAGCTCGCGTGTTAACAGATACGCAGTATTTT. This codes for CASSLARVLTDTQYF. The chain employs TRBV7-2 and TRBJ2-3; D unclear. This CDR3 has 15 residues. The germline gives CDR1 SGHTA, CDR2 FQGNSA. The V end lost 0 bases, the J end lost 3 bases, and 10 bases lay between the germline ends. The variable domain in full, with the rest retrieved from reference TRBV7-2 and TRBJ2-3, is GAGVSQSPSNKVTEKGKDVELRCDPISGHTALYWYRQSLGQGLEFLIYFQGNSAPDKSGLPSDRFSAERTGGSVSTLTIQRTQQEDSAVYLCASSLARVLTDTQYFGPGTRLTVL.

This clonotype was observed at least ten times. CDR3 nucleotides: TGTGCCACCAGTGATTTTGGTCGGAGAAGGCAAGAGACCCAGTACTTC. This sequence encodes CATSDFGRRRQETQYF. The chain is built from TRBV24-1 and TRBJ2-5; the D is unclear. The length of the CDR3 is 16 residues. Germline lookup yields CDR1 KGHDR and CDR2 SFDVKD. The V gene lost 1 base and the J gene lost 2 bases, with 13 bases spanning the gap.

This clonotype came up many times. The rearrangement joins TRBV27 to TRBJ2-1; D gene uncertain. The CDR3 is 15 residues long. In germline, CDR1 is MNHEY, CDR2 SMNVEV (reference sequence). V was clipped by 3 bases and J by 8 bases, with 17 bases between them. For the CDR3, the DNA is TGTGCCAGCAGTTTTGAGTCAGTCGCCAAGGATGAGCAGTTCTTC. Translated, it gives CASSFESVAKDEQFF.

This clonotype was found many times. The chain uses TRBV7-9 and TRBJ2-2; D is uncertain. The CDR3 runs 14 residues. Per the germline V gene, CDR1 is SEHNR and CDR2 is FQNEAQ (reference sequence). The V end was cut by 2 bases, the J end by 7 bases, with 11 bases between. In DNA, the CDR3 is TGTGCCAGCAGCTTAACGAAAGAAGTCGGGGAGCTGTTTTTT. Protein: CASSLTKEVGELFF.

This clonotype was counted at least ten times. The rearrangement uses TRBV27 and TRBJ1-6; D uncertain. There are 16 residues in the CDR3. The germline V and J ends were trimmed by 1 base and 7 bases, with 14 bases remaining between them. Looked up from germline, CDR1 is MNHEY and CDR2 is SMNVEV (reference sequence). The CDR3 spells CASSLFGIKLNSPLHF. The CDR3 nucleotides are TGTGCCAGCAGTTTATTCGGGATTAAACTCAATTCACCCCTCCACTTT.

At least ten counts were recorded for this clonotype. The rearrangement links TRBV27 to TRBJ2-7, with D perhaps TRBD1 (5 bases). This CDR3 comprises 12 residues. Per germline, CDR1 MNHEY and CDR2 SMNVEV (reference sequence). V dropped 3 bases and J dropped 6 bases, with 9 bases sitting between them. The CDR3 DNA follows: TGTGCCAGCAGTTTGGACACCGGCGAGCAGTACTTC. Residues: CASSLDTGEQYF.

The chain links TRBV6-6 to TRBJ2-2; D gene ambiguous. CDR3 size: 13 residues. The germline CDR1 and CDR2 sequences are MNHNY and SVGAGI (reference sequence). Trimming left V 0 bases short and J 6 bases short, with 5 bases between. CDR3 DNA sequence: TGTGCCAGCAGTTACTCGAATCCCGGGGAGCTGTTTTTT. Translated: CASSYSNPGELFF.

This sequence joins TRBV10-1 and TRBJ2-5; D call uncertain. The germline V and J ends were trimmed by 11 bases and 0 bases, with 10 bases remaining between them. CDR1 is WNHNN and CDR2 is SYGVQD in the germline V gene (reference sequence). This CDR3 contains 12 residues. This CDR3 is CADAADQETQYF. The CDR3 nucleotides are TGCGCCGACGCGGCAGACCAAGAGACCCAGTACTTC.

The CDR3 loop reads CASSSLTSGGANRQFF. The CDR3 coding sequence is TGTGCCAGCAGTTCACTAACTAGCGGGGGGGCCAATAGGCAGTTCTTC. The rearrangement links TRBV28 to TRBJ2-1, with 13 bases lining up with TRBD2. Germline-derived CDR1 and CDR2 are MDHEN and SYDVKM. There are 16 residues in the CDR3. V gave up 4 bases and J gave up 12 bases; unmatched junction bases: 12.

This clonotype has at least ten counts. The V call is TRBV10-3, the J call TRBJ1-6, with D tentatively TRBD1 (6 bases). The CDR3 has 12 amino acids. The V and J ends lost 11 bases and 8 bases respectively, with 13 bases between them. Per the germline V gene, CDR1 is ENHRY and CDR2 is SYGVKD. The CDR3 DNA sequence: TGTGCCCATAGACAGGCCCATTCACCCCTCCACTTT. Protein product: CAHRQAHSPLHF.

This clonotype was counted ten times or more. This rearrangement joins TRBV7-2 to TRBJ2-5; TRBD2 matches at 10 bases. This CDR3 contains 16 residues. The germline V gene encodes CDR1 SGHTA and CDR2 FQGNSA. The trim removed 3 bases at V and 9 bases at J, leaving 13 bases unmatched. The CDR3 DNA reads TGTGCCAGCAGCTTGGCCCCATCTAGCGGGGGTATGGCCCAGTACTTC. Amino acid sequence: CASSLAPSSGGMAQYF.

Many counts were recorded for this clonotype. This chain joins TRBV4-1 and TRBJ2-1; 7 bases are shared with TRBD1. The CDR3 consists of 16 residues. J lost 7 bases, V lost 2 bases, and 11 bases had no gene match. CDR1 is MGHRA and CDR2 is YSYEKL in the germline V gene. CDR3 coding DNA: TGCGCCAGCAGCCAACATCTTTCGGACAGGTTGAATGAGCAGTTCTTC. Its translation is CASSQHLSDRLNEQFF.

This clonotype was detected ten times or more. The chain has TRBV5-1 and TRBJ2-3; 7 bases align to TRBD2. This CDR3 has 13 residues. Germline trimming cut 4 bases from V and 6 bases from J; bases unmatched to any gene: 5. Germline CDR1 and CDR2: SGHRS and YFSETQ. The CDR3 DNA reads as TGCGCCAGCAGCGTGACTAGCATCGATACGCAGTATTTT. Translating it yields CASSVTSIDTQYF.

This clonotype was counted between two and nine times. The rearrangement links TRBV7-8 to TRBJ2-7; 8 nucleotides match TRBD2. Trimming cost V 5 bases and J 4 bases; bases outside gene matches: 10. Germline V gene lookup returns CDR1 SGHVS and CDR2 FQNEAQ. The CDR3 runs 15 residues. CDR3 residues: CASSPRRGGLYEQYF. Written as DNA, the CDR3 is TGTGCCAGCAGCCCACGCCGGGGGGGGCTTTACGAGCAGTACTTC.

This clonotype was picked up many times. The V gene is TRBV20-1, the J gene TRBJ2-7, with D possibly being TRBD1 (5 bases). Trimming shortened V by 0 bases and J by 2 bases, and 14 bases separated the two germline ends. CDR3 length: 15 amino acids. Germline lookup yields CDR1 DFQATT and CDR2 SNEGSKA (reference sequence). Here the CDR3 reads CSARDNDQGAYEQYF. As DNA, the CDR3 is TGCAGTGCTAGAGATAACGACCAAGGGGCCTACGAGCAGTACTTC.

This clonotype was observed many times. This rearrangement joins TRBV10-3 to TRBJ2-3, with 13 nucleotides matching TRBD2. This CDR3 comprises 17 residues. The junction had 7 bases not matched to a gene; V was cut back by 3 bases and J by 4 bases. CDR1 and CDR2 from the germline V gene are ENHRY and SYGVKD. CDR3 DNA sequence: TGTGCCATCAGTGACCCGCGGACTAGCGGGAGTTCAGATACGCAGTATTTT. This gives the protein CAISDPRTSGSSDTQYF.

This clonotype was recorded many times. This sequence joins TRBV20-1 and TRBJ2-7; the match to TRBD2 covers 7 bases. This CDR3 contains 13 residues. CDR1 DFQATT and CDR2 SNEGSKA come from the germline V gene (reference sequence). V shed 3 bases, J shed 4 bases, and the junction held 6 bases outside the gene matches. CDR3: CSASSVGRYEQYF. DNA for the CDR3: TGCAGTGCTAGTTCTGTCGGGAGGTACGAGCAGTACTTC.

In the case of this clonotype: A much larger clone differs by one base, so this may be a read error. V usage is TRBV12-3 or TRBV12-4 and J usage is TRBJ2-1; no clear D gene. This CDR3 comprises 13 residues. The CDR3 sequence: CAGSSGLDNEQFF. The DNA of the CDR3 is TGTGCCGGCAGTTCGGGCCTAGACAATGAGCAGTTCTTC.

There are many counts of this clonotype. The chain is built from TRBV10-3 and TRBJ2-1; TRBD1 or TRBD2 may be the D gene (5 bases each). In germline, CDR1 is ENHRY, CDR2 SYGVKD. Trimming removed 5 bases from V and 7 bases from J, with 18 bases in between. This CDR3 has 15 amino acids. CDR3 loop: CAISPGTHYVNEQFF. Written as DNA, the CDR3 is TGTGCCATCAGTCCCGGGACCCACTACGTTAATGAGCAGTTCTTC.

Ten or more counts support this clonotype. This chain links TRBV7-9 with TRBJ1-2; 8 positions agree with TRBD1. The CDR3 spans 15 residues. Trimming at V came to 5 bases and at J to 10 bases, leaving 15 bases not matched to a gene. Germline CDR1 reads SEHNR; CDR2 reads FQNEAQ (reference sequence). The CDR3 protein is CASSPHRGTSVDYTF. In DNA form, the CDR3 reads TGTGCCAGCAGCCCCCACAGGGGGACGTCCGTTGACTACACCTTC.

This clonotype was seen repeatedly, ten times or more. The chain recombines TRBV5-1 with TRBJ2-1, with D tentatively TRBD1 (6 bases). There are 13 residues in the CDR3. Trimming stripped 1 base from V and 5 bases from J, with 7 bases between. The germline V gene encodes CDR1 SGHRS and CDR2 YFSETQ. CDR3 nucleotide sequence: TGCGCCAGCAGCTTGCGGACAGACAATGAGCAGTTCTTC. Protein: CASSLRTDNEQFF.

V is TRBV5-1 and J is TRBJ2-1, with TRBD2 as a possible D gene (5 bases). Trimming shortened V by 4 bases and J by 7 bases, and 18 bases separated the two germline ends. The CDR3 is made up of 15 amino acids. The V gene's germline CDR1 is SGHRS and CDR2 YFSETQ. DNA of the CDR3: TGCGCCAGCAGCCCTTATCGGGGTCCCAGGAATGAGCAGTTCTTC. It is translated as CASSPYRGPRNEQFF. Full variable domain (outside the CDR3, taken from reference TRBV5-1 and TRBJ2-1): KAGVTQTPRYLIKTRGQQVTLSCSPISGHRSVSWYQQTPGQGLQFLFEYFSETQRNKGNFPGRFSGRQFSNSRSEMNVSTLELGDSALYLCASSPYRGPRNEQFFGPGTRLTVL.

This clonotype was recorded at least ten times. The chain links TRBV6-6 to TRBJ2-4; D not certain. The CDR3 extends over 11 amino acids. The V gene lost 7 bases and the J gene lost 10 bases, with 11 bases spanning the gap. Germline CDR1 is MNHNY and CDR2 is SVGAGI (reference sequence). The CDR3 spells CASTIGEIQYF. The DNA of the CDR3 is TGTGCCAGCACCATCGGAGAGATTCAGTACTTC.

Concerning this clonotype itself: An end of the junction differs from the germline gene, which may be a read error. This chain joins TRBV4-2 and TRBJ2-7; possible D gene TRBD2, 6 bases. The CDR3 runs to 15 residues. Germline values: CDR1 LGHNA, CDR2 YNFKEQ. CDR3 in amino acids: CASNQDRDSYYEQYF. CDR3 DNA: TGTGCCAGCAACCAAGATCGGGACTCATACTACGAGCAGTACTTC.

A single count supports this clonotype. V is TRBV7-9 and J is TRBJ2-7; D may match TRBD1 or TRBD2 (5 bases each). This CDR3 spans 14 amino acids. Germline V lookup: CDR1 SEHNR, CDR2 FQNEAQ (reference sequence). The ends were cut back, 2 bases at V and 2 bases at J, with 10 bases in the middle. The DNA of the CDR3 is TGTGCCAGCAGCTTAATGGGGGATACCTACGAGCAGTACTTC. The encoded protein is CASSLMGDTYEQYF.

This clonotype has at least ten counts. This rearrangement joins TRBV4-3 to TRBJ2-2; no clear D gene. V was shortened by 2 bases and J by 7 bases, with 8 bases between the two germline ends. CDR3 length equals 13 residues. CDR1 and CDR2 (germline): LGHNA, YSLEER. The CDR3 is CASSQQAVGELFF. The CDR3 DNA sequence: TGCGCCAGCAGCCAACAGGCGGTCGGGGAGCTGTTTTTT.

This clonotype was seen a few times. The chain combines TRBV6-1 with TRBJ1-1; 7 bases agree with TRBD1. CDR3 length: 14 residues. The germline CDR1 and CDR2 sequences are MNHNS and SASEGT. V lost 4 bases and J lost 3; bases outside the gene matches: 5. CDR3 amino acids: CASSVQGQHTEAFF. CDR3 coding DNA: TGTGCCAGCAGTGTACAGGGGCAACACACTGAAGCTTTCTTT.

The chain has TRBV29-1 and TRBJ2-7; D assignment may be TRBD1 or TRBD2 (5 bases each). Germline CDR1 reads SQVTM; CDR2 reads ANQGSEA. V was trimmed by 6 bases and J by 0 bases, leaving 12 bases between them. CDR3 length: 13 amino acids. This CDR3 is CSVGTYSSYEQYF. DNA of the CDR3: TGCAGCGTCGGGACGTACAGCTCCTACGAGCAGTACTTC.

At least ten counts were recorded for this clonotype. The V gene is TRBV5-1, the J gene TRBJ1-6, with 7 bases that match TRBD1. The V and J ends lost 1 base and 8 bases, in that order; junction bases with no gene match: 6. Germline values: CDR1 SGHRS, CDR2 YFSETQ. This CDR3 spans 15 amino acids. Here the CDR3 reads CASSLQQGRDSPLHF. CDR3 DNA sequence: TGCGCCAGCAGCTTGCAACAGGGGAGGGATTCACCCCTCCACTTT.

This clonotype occurred a few times. The chain recombines TRBV5-1 with TRBJ2-7, with D possibly being TRBD1 (6 bases). V shed 4 bases and J shed 9 bases, with 20 bases lying between them. This CDR3 comprises 14 residues. Germline values: CDR1 SGHRS, CDR2 YFSETQ. CDR3 region: CASSLADSNPWQYF. CDR3 in DNA: TGCGCCAGCAGCCTGGCGGACAGTAACCCCTGGCAGTACTTC.

This clonotype was observed many times. The chain couples TRBV29-1 to TRBJ2-3; tentatively, D is TRBD2 (6 bases). The V end lost 5 bases, the J end lost 5 bases, and 14 bases lay between the germline ends. The CDR3 extends over 13 amino acids. Germline values: CDR1 SQVTM, CDR2 ANQGSEA. The CDR3: CSVRTNNQDTQYF. The CDR3 region has the DNA TGCAGCGTTAGGACTAATAACCAAGATACGCAGTATTTT.

This clonotype was seen more than once but under ten times. The chain uses TRBV7-9 and TRBJ1-2; no reliable D call. CDR1 and CDR2 (germline): SEHNR, FQNEAQ (reference sequence). Deletions cut 5 bases from V and 5 bases from J, with 15 bases between. The CDR3 consists of 14 residues. Written as DNA, the CDR3 is TGTGCCAGCAGCCCATCGCTGAGGGAGTATGGCTACACCTTC. This translates into CASSPSLREYGYTF.